The sequence of this T cell receptor (beta chain) was determined in a study of a mutant IDH1 vaccine in newly diagnosed glioma. Study-level background: Vaccination followed radiotherapy alone by 4-6 weeks, or accompanied temozolomide cycles.

Using immunoSEQ multiplex PCR, the repertoire was profiled, and TCRdb retains in-frame clones only, with some absent. In the table there are more than 50,000 clones, less than 70% of which are singletons. The germline V and J ends were trimmed by 2 bases and 0 bases, with 8 bases remaining between them. The germline CDR1 and CDR2 sequences are MNHEY and SMNVEV (reference sequence). The CDR3 consists of 15 residues. The time point: week 47, end of study. Each vaccine dose was 300 ug of mutant IDH1 20-mer peptide, with topical imiquimod. New astrocytomas of WHO grade 3 or 4 that were IDH1-mutant and ATRX-lost were found in the donors. To note about this clone: Its antigen is not identified.

The sequence derives from a man aged 40-50 years with glioma. Some clones in this sample may be carry-over from other donors' samples. This chain joins TRBV27 and TRBJ1-5; no firm D call. The sample consisted of peripheral blood mononuclear cells (PBMCs), taken from a glioma patient whose treatment included an IDH1 peptide vaccine. The CDR3 nucleotides read TGTGCCAGCAGTTTAACCTCAGGTAGCAATCAGCCCCAGCATTTT. Translated: CASSLTSGSNQPQHF.